The 31 T cell receptor beta chains reported below all come from one sample, sequenced in a study of Ad26.COV2.S vaccination and SARS-CoV-2 variants. The treatment denotes: some 20 received Ad26.COV2.S at low or high dose, single or two shots; 5 received placebo; per-sample allocation not given. Collection of samples fell on day 63 after the first vaccine or placebo injection. The assay was immunoSEQ multiplex PCR, and TCRdb's table has in-frame clones only and misses some. The table has roughly 500,000 clones, roughly 89% seen once; the top ten hold just over 2.5%. Sample: peripheral blood, taken in a trial of Ad26.COV2.S vaccine versus placebo. The receptors come from a person between 18 and 65 years old who received the Ad26.COV2.S COVID-19 vaccine or a placebo.

The genes are TRBV6-5 and TRBJ2-2; D remains unclear. The CDR3 loop spans 14 amino acids. V was trimmed by 5 bases and J by 7 bases, leaving 14 bases between them. The germline V gene has CDR1 MNHEY and CDR2 SVGAGI. The CDR3 sequence is CASSLRVVVGELFF. The CDR3 DNA is TGTGCCAGCAGTCTAAGGGTGGTAGTCGGGGAGCTGTTTTTT.

This clone was counted once. The chain links TRBV7-2 to TRBJ1-5; no reliable D call. Trimming removed 5 bases at V and 2 bases at J, with 10 bases between. CDR1 is SGHTA, CDR2 FQGNSA, per germline. CDR3 length: 14 residues. CDR3 DNA: TGTGCCAGCAGCCCTGGGTTGGGCAATCAGCCCCAGCATTTT. Protein: CASSPGLGNQPQHF. The entire variable domain, with the rest obtained from reference TRBV7-2 and TRBJ1-5, is as follows: GAGVSQSPSNKVTEKGKDVELRCDPISGHTALYWYRQSLGQGLEFLIYFQGNSAPDKSGLPSDRFSAERTGGSVSTLTIQRTQQEDSAVYLCASSPGLGNQPQHFGDGTRLSIL.

The CDR3 DNA reads as TGTGCCAGCAGCTTCAATATGGGGTCTGAAGCTTTCTTT. Translating it yields CASSFNMGSEAFF. The rearrangement joins TRBV7-2 to TRBJ1-1; D gene uncertain. The CDR3 sequence is 13 residues long. CDR1 and CDR2 from the germline V gene are SGHTA and FQGNSA. Trimming cost V 3 bases and J 6 bases, with 11 bases left between them.

The rearrangement links TRBV28 to TRBJ2-5; the D gene could be TRBD1 or TRBD2 (6 bases each). Trimming removed 3 bases at V and 4 bases at J, with 12 bases between. The CDR3 loop spans 14 amino acids. Germline V lookup: CDR1 MDHEN, CDR2 SYDVKM. The CDR3 loop reads CASSFRGGGETQYF. The CDR3 DNA reads TGTGCCAGCAGTTTCAGGGGAGGAGGAGAGACCCAGTACTTC.

This rearrangement joins TRBV3-1 (or the pseudogene TRBV3-2) to TRBJ2-1; D possibly corresponds to TRBD2 (5 bases). Trimming took off 0 bases at V and 10 bases at J, with 13 bases between the two ends. There are 14 residues in the CDR3. Germline V CDR1 and CDR2: LGHDT, YNNKEL (reference sequence). In DNA form, the CDR3 reads TGTGCCAGCAGCCAAGAATTGGGAGTAGGGGAGCAGTTCTTC. This sequence encodes CASSQELGVGEQFF.

This clone was counted only a few times. The rearrangement joins TRBV24-1 to TRBJ2-7; D is perhaps TRBD2 (5 bases). There are 13 residues in the CDR3. The V gene lost 4 bases and the J gene lost 7 bases, with 13 bases spanning the gap. Germline values: CDR1 KGHDR, CDR2 SFDVKD. In DNA, the CDR3 is TGTGCCACCAGTGACCTCTACACGGGGGAGCAGTACTTC. Residues: CATSDLYTGEQYF.

V and J are TRBV5-3 and TRBJ1-1, with D possibly TRBD1 on 6 matching bases. TRBV5-3 carries the ORF label, with uncertain function. CDR3 length: 14 amino acids. V was pared by 1 base and J by 6 bases, with 13 bases between. The DNA of the CDR3 is TGTGCCAGAAGCTTGTGTGTAGGGGGGCCTGAAGCTTTCTTT. Its translation: CARSLCVGGPEAFF.

This rearrangement joins TRBV21-1 to TRBJ2-2. TRBV21-1 is a pseudogene segment. The CDR3 covers 14 residues. CDR3 nucleotide sequence: TGTGCCAGCAGCGAGGGGACCGACACCGGGGAGCTGTTTTTT. Residues: CASSEGTDTGELFF.

The chain carries TRBV9 and TRBJ1-1, with 7 bases matching TRBD1. Losses at the gene ends were 0 bases for V and 5 bases for J; bases not matched to a gene: 7. There are 15 residues in the CDR3. CDR1 and CDR2 (germline): SGDLS, YYNGEE. The CDR3 nucleotides are TGTGCCAGCAGCGTAGCCCCCCAGACAGGGACTGAAGCTTTCTTT. Protein sequence: CASSVAPQTGTEAFF.

The chain employs TRBV9 and TRBJ2-1; D possibly corresponds to TRBD2 (5 bases). Trimming cost V 0 bases and J 0 bases, with 10 bases left between them. The CDR3 totals 16 residues. Germline V lookup: CDR1 SGDLS, CDR2 YYNGEE. The CDR3: CASSVGGIHSYNEQFF. CDR3 in DNA: TGTGCCAGCAGCGTAGGAGGGATACACTCCTACAATGAGCAGTTCTTC.

This rearrangement joins TRBV5-1 to TRBJ1-1; tentative D call: TRBD1 (5 bases). Germline CDR1 and CDR2: SGHRS and YFSETQ. CDR3 length: 13 residues. The V end lost 0 bases, the J end lost 5 bases, and 8 bases lay between the germline ends. DNA for the CDR3: TGCGCCAGCAGCTTGGAAGGGGCTACTGAAGCTTTCTTT. Its protein product is CASSLEGATEAFF.

The chain has TRBV6-2 or TRBV6-3 and TRBJ2-1; 7 bases match TRBD1. V lost 5 bases, J lost 10 bases, and 20 bases stayed unmatched. CDR1 and CDR2 from the germline V gene are MNHEY and SVGEGT. The CDR3 loop spans 17 amino acids. The CDR3 region is CASSHPGTGTAYMEQFF. The CDR3 DNA reads TGTGCCAGCAGTCATCCCGGTACCGGGACAGCCTACATGGAGCAGTTCTTC.

There are many counts of this clone. The J gene is TRBJ1-2, the V gene TRBV29-1; a weak D match, TRBD1 (5 bases). V lost 4 bases and J 8 bases, leaving 14 bases between the germline ends. Germline CDR1 is SQVTM and CDR2 is ANQGSEA. The CDR3 has 12 residues. The CDR3 DNA follows: TGCAGCGTTGTTGGGGGAGTGCGAGGCTACACCTTC. This encodes CSVVGGVRGYTF.

The rearrangement joins TRBV7-2 to TRBJ2-7; TRBD1 might be the D (6 bases). Trimming pared 5 bases from V and 4 bases from J, leaving 18 bases between. The CDR3 runs to 15 residues. Germline CDR1 SGHTA, CDR2 FQGNSA. The chain's CDR3 is CASSNPAQGVYEQYF. Here the CDR3 DNA reads TGTGCCAGCAGCAACCCTGCACAGGGTGTATACGAGCAGTACTTC.

The chain uses TRBV5-1 and TRBJ1-2, with a weak D call TRBD1 (6 bases). Germline V gene data show CDR1 as SGHRS and CDR2 as YFSETQ. V was shortened by 2 bases and J by 2 bases, with 13 bases between the two germline ends. The CDR3 extends over 15 amino acids. Written as DNA, the CDR3 is TGCGCCAGCAGCTTTAACCCAGGGGAGAACTATGGCTACACCTTC. Encoded protein: CASSFNPGENYGYTF. Filled out from reference TRBV5-1 and TRBJ1-2, the complete variable domain reads KAGVTQTPRYLIKTRGQQVTLSCSPISGHRSVSWYQQTPGQGLQFLFEYFSETQRNKGNFPGRFSGRQFSNSRSEMNVSTLELGDSALYLCASSFNPGENYGYTFGSGTRLTVV.

For the CDR3, the DNA is TGCGCCAGCAGCCAAGATCGATCAGGGGAAAAACTGTTTTTT. It encodes CASSQDRSGEKLFF. This chain joins TRBV4-1 and TRBJ1-4; D possibly corresponds to TRBD1 (5 bases). The length of the CDR3 is 14 residues. Germline CDR1 is MGHRA and CDR2 is YSYEKL. V lost 0 bases and J 8 bases, leaving 10 bases between the germline ends.

V is TRBV27 and J is TRBJ2-1; TRBD2 matches at 8 bases. Germline lookup yields CDR1 MNHEY and CDR2 SMNVEV (reference sequence). V lost 0 bases, J lost 6 bases, and 1 base stayed unmatched. The CDR3 runs to 14 residues. The CDR3 reads CASSLSSGVNEQFF. CDR3 bases: TGTGCCAGCAGTTTATCTAGCGGGGTCAATGAGCAGTTCTTC.

This clone has only a few counts. The rearrangement uses TRBV4-3 and TRBJ1-2; a possible D gene is TRBD1 (6 bases). The CDR3 runs to 17 residues. Between the trimmed V and J ends, which lost 0 bases and 4 bases, there was a span of 18 bases. Germline V gives CDR1 LGHNA, CDR2 YSLEER. Written as DNA, the CDR3 is TGCGCCAGCAGCCAAGATCACAGGACAGAGAGGTTCTATGGCTACACCTTC. Protein sequence: CASSQDHRTERFYGYTF.

This chain connects TRBV2 to TRBJ1-1, with D possibly matching TRBD1 (5 bases). Germline V CDR1 and CDR2: SNHLY, FYNNEI. The CDR3 has 14 amino acids. V was clipped by 4 bases and J by 3 bases, with 12 bases between them. This CDR3 is CASSAGFMDTEAFF. The CDR3 DNA sequence: TGTGCCAGCAGTGCAGGGTTTATGGACACTGAAGCTTTCTTT. Drawing the rest from reference TRBV2 and TRBJ1-1, the complete variable domain is EPEVTQTPSHQVTQMGQEVILRCVPISNHLYFYWYRQILGQKVEFLVSFYNNEISEKSEIFDDQFSVERPDGSNFTLKIRSTKLEDSAMYFCASSAGFMDTEAFFGQGTRLTVV.

V is TRBV7-9 and J is TRBJ1-1; 7 bases line up with TRBD1. This CDR3 comprises 18 residues. Germline V gene lookup returns CDR1 SEHNR and CDR2 FQNEAQ (reference sequence). V gave up 0 bases and J gave up 2 bases; unmatched junction bases: 12. CDR3 nucleotides: TGTGCCAGCAGCTTAGCCCACAGGGTGGACAGGCATAACACTGAAGCTTTCTTT. This encodes CASSLAHRVDRHNTEAFF.

The J gene is TRBJ2-1, the V gene TRBV5-1, with D possibly being TRBD1 or TRBD2 (5 bases each). Germline V CDR1 and CDR2: SGHRS, YFSETQ. The CDR3 has 15 amino acids. The V and J ends lost 4 bases and 5 bases respectively, with 16 bases between them. In nucleotides, the CDR3 is TGCGCCAGCAGCAGAGGGGAGAGCGTGGACAATGAGCAGTTCTTC. Translated: CASSRGESVDNEQFF.

Here the CDR3 reads CASSPRLAGGEETQYF. DNA for the CDR3: TGTGCCAGCAGCCCCCGACTAGCGGGGGGGGAAGAGACCCAGTACTTC. This sequence joins TRBV5-4 and TRBJ2-5; 14 bases are shared with TRBD2. Trimming cost V 4 bases and J 3 bases; bases outside gene matches: 5. Germline V lookup: CDR1 SGHNT, CDR2 YYREEE (reference sequence). The length of the CDR3 is 16 residues.

This chain connects TRBV19 to TRBJ1-3, with D unresolved. The CDR3 is 16 residues long. Germline V CDR1 and CDR2: LNHDA, SQIVND (reference sequence). The V end was cut by 3 bases, the J end by 5 bases, with 17 bases between. Here the CDR3 DNA reads TGTGCCAGTAGTATGGAAGGCAGGTTGGGGAGAAACACCATATATTTT. As protein: CASSMEGRLGRNTIYF.

The chain has TRBV5-8 and TRBJ1-5; 10 bases fit TRBD1. Per germline, CDR1 SGHTS and CDR2 YDEGEE. CDR3 length: 15 residues. Trimming at V came to 0 bases and at J to 4 bases, leaving 1 base not matched to a gene. The CDR3 nucleotides read TGTGCCAGCAGCTTGGGGACAGGGGGGAATCAGCCCCAGCATTTT. As protein: CASSLGTGGNQPQHF.

This clone came up once. This chain connects TRBV20-1 to TRBJ2-1, with 9 nucleotides matching TRBD2. The V and J ends lost 3 bases and 5 bases, in that order; junction bases with no gene match: 2. The CDR3 is 13 amino acids. The germline V gene has CDR1 DFQATT and CDR2 SNEGSKA (reference sequence). CDR3 residues: CSASPSGNNEQFF. Written as DNA, the CDR3 is TGCAGTGCTAGTCCTAGCGGGAACAATGAGCAGTTCTTC.

The gene calls are TRBV7-9 and TRBJ1-3; no clear D gene. V lost 3 bases and J lost 2, with 11 bases in between. The CDR3 consists of 15 residues. Germline V gene data show CDR1 as SEHNR and CDR2 as FQNEAQ (reference sequence). CDR3 DNA sequence: TGTGCCAGCAGCTTGGAGGGCCTCACTGGAAACACCATATATTTT. Translating gives CASSLEGLTGNTIYF.

There are a few counts of this clone. The chain uses TRBV28 and TRBJ1-5; unclear D gene. The CDR3 has 12 residues. In germline, CDR1 is MDHEN, CDR2 SYDVKM. V lost 6 bases to trimming and J lost 3 bases, with 6 bases between them. CDR3 protein: CASRALNQPQHF. The CDR3 bases are TGTGCCAGCAGGGCACTCAATCAGCCCCAGCATTTT.

The V gene is TRBV18, the J gene TRBJ1-4; the match to TRBD1 covers 10 bases. Germline-derived CDR1 and CDR2 are KGHSH and LQKENI. The CDR3 totals 16 residues. J was trimmed by 6 bases and V by 3 bases; bases with no gene match: 7. The chain's CDR3 is CASSPDRGRADEKLFF. In DNA form, the CDR3 reads TGTGCCAGCTCACCCGACAGGGGGCGAGCGGATGAAAAACTGTTTTTT.

This clone was seen just once. This chain uses TRBV19 with TRBJ2-3, with D possibly called TRBD1 or TRBD2 (7 bases each). This CDR3 comprises 14 residues. V was pared by 10 bases and J by 3 bases, with 17 bases between. CDR1 is LNHDA and CDR2 is SQIVND in the germline V gene (reference sequence). The CDR3 reads CATRGLAATDTQYF. The CDR3 region has the DNA TGTGCCACTAGGGGGCTAGCGGCAACAGATACGCAGTATTTT. The full variable domain, with the rest looked up from reference TRBV19 and TRBJ2-3, is DGGITQSPKYLFRKEGQNVTLSCEQNLNHDAMYWYRQDPGQGLRLIYYSQIVNDFQKGDIAEGYSVSREKKESFPLTVTSAQKNPTAFYLCATRGLAATDTQYFGPGTRLTVL.

J is TRBJ1-6 and V is TRBV3-1 (or the pseudogene TRBV3-2), with D possibly being TRBD1 (5 bases). The V and J ends lost 3 bases and 7 bases respectively, with 13 bases between them. The germline V gene has CDR1 LGHDT and CDR2 YNNKEL (reference sequence). The CDR3 is 15 residues long. DNA of the CDR3: TGTGCCAGCAGCCACATACAGGAAATAAATTCACCCCTCCACTTT. Its protein is CASSHIQEINSPLHF.

This clone was seen just once. This chain joins TRBV4-1 and TRBJ2-7; 8 positions match TRBD2. The CDR3 loop spans 18 amino acids. The germline gives CDR1 MGHRA, CDR2 YSYEKL. The ends lost 5 bases at V and 6 bases at J; junction bases unmatched: 21. CDR3 sequence: CASSEIRTSWARVGEQYV. As DNA, the CDR3 is TGCGCCAGCAGCGAAATTCGGACTAGCTGGGCCAGGGTGGGCGAGCAGTACGTC.